Shown below are 18 T cell receptor beta chains from a single sample sequenced in a study of blood T cells in healthy people across ages. A sample-barcoded 5' primer and a J-beta primer mix were used in a second PCR of roughly 6 to 12 cycles. One entry per CDR3 protein, called by TCRdb with MiXCR from the 5' RACE reads. In the table there are 550,000 to 650,000 distinct CDR3 sequences, 25% to 35% of which are singletons. This sample was shared with a second study, whose subject was T cells of mothers and their children.

The specimen sequenced was blood. The source of these receptors is a boy aged 2 to 9 in good health.

The chain uses TRBV27 and TRBJ2-1; tentative D call: TRBD2 (5 bases). Trimming shortened V by 2 bases and J by 9 bases, and 11 bases separated the two germline ends. Germline V gives CDR1 MNHEY, CDR2 SMNVEV (reference sequence). This CDR3 comprises 13 residues. CDR3 protein: CASSLLQAGEQFF. The CDR3 DNA is TGTGCCAGCAGTTTACTCCAGGCGGGTGAGCAGTTCTTC.

The V call is TRBV30, the J call TRBJ2-2, with D tentatively TRBD1 or TRBD2 (6 bases each). V lost 3 bases and J 7 bases, leaving 18 bases between the germline ends. CDR3 size: 15 residues. In germline, CDR1 is GTSNPN, CDR2 SVGIG (reference sequence). The chain's CDR3 is CAWRSRGPSGGELFF. CDR3 bases: TGTGCCTGGAGGAGCCGGGGGCCGTCGGGCGGGGAGCTGTTTTTT.

The table lists this clonotype with a few counts. The chain carries TRBV12-3 or TRBV12-4 and TRBJ1-1; D uncertain. V lost 3 bases and J lost 2, with 7 bases in between. The CDR3 is 13 amino acids. CDR3 sequence: CASSLGYNTEAFF. The CDR3 DNA is TGTGCCAGCAGTTTGGGCTATAACACTGAAGCTTTCTTT.

The chain carries TRBV27 and TRBJ1-2; D uncertain. The CDR3 runs 14 residues. Trimming removed 8 bases from V and 3 bases from J, with 16 bases in between. Per the germline V gene, CDR1 is MNHEY and CDR2 is SMNVEV (reference sequence). The CDR3 nucleotides read TGTGCCAGCTCGGGCAATGCGGGGTACTATGGCTACACCTTC. Amino acid sequence: CASSGNAGYYGYTF.

This clonotype was counted only a few times. The chain joins TRBV5-1 to TRBJ2-3, with 8 bases that match TRBD2. V dropped 7 bases and J dropped 4; count of bases not matched to a gene: 5. The germline V gene has CDR1 SGHRS and CDR2 YFSETQ. The CDR3 runs 13 residues. The CDR3 DNA follows: TGCGCCAGCGGCCTGCGGGGGGCAGATACGCAGTATTTT. It is translated as CASGLRGADTQYF.

The genes are TRBV3-1 and TRBJ1-2; a possible D gene is TRBD1 (6 bases). Trimming took off 0 bases at V and 3 bases at J, with 14 bases between the two ends. The CDR3 sequence is 16 residues long. Germline assignment: CDR1 LGHDT and CDR2 YNNKEL (reference sequence). The CDR3, as DNA: TGTGCCAGCAGCCAAGACAGGGGTTCCCCCCACTATGGCTACACCTTC. Translating it yields CASSQDRGSPHYGYTF.

The CDR3 reads CASSAFRTSGVTDTQYF. CDR3 coding DNA: TGTGCCAGCAGTGCCTTTCGGACTAGCGGGGTCACAGATACGCAGTATTTT. This chain joins TRBV6-1 and TRBJ2-3, with TRBD2 matching 12 bases. With 4 bases clipped from V and 2 bases from J, the junction kept 7 bases outside the gene matches. Looked up from germline, CDR1 is MNHNS and CDR2 is SASEGT. The CDR3 runs 17 residues.

This clonotype occurred a few times. V gene TRBV10-3 combines with J gene TRBJ2-7; weak D call: TRBD1 (5 bases). The V and J ends lost 10 bases and 0 bases respectively, with 13 bases between them. The length of the CDR3 is 13 residues. The germline V gene has CDR1 ENHRY and CDR2 SYGVKD. DNA for the CDR3: TGTGCCACACGACAGCCGAGCTCCTACGAGCAGTACTTC. Its protein product is CATRQPSSYEQYF.

This rearrangement joins TRBV11-2 to TRBJ2-1; tentative D call: TRBD1 (6 bases). V lost 6 bases, J lost 4 bases, and 16 bases lay in between. The CDR3 runs to 15 residues. Germline lookup yields CDR1 SGHAT and CDR2 FQNNGV. This CDR3 reads CASRGGTGLYNEQFF. DNA of the CDR3: TGTGCCAGCAGAGGGGGTACCGGCCTATACAATGAGCAGTTCTTC.

The J gene is TRBJ1-1, the V gene TRBV7-9, with a weak D call TRBD1 (5 bases). This CDR3 region has 14 residues. Trimming left V 3 bases short and J 1 base short, with 9 bases between. Germline V gene data show CDR1 as SEHNR and CDR2 as FQNEAQ (reference sequence). The DNA for the CDR3 is TGTGCCAGCAGCTTCGGGGCCCCGAACACTGAAGCTTTCTTT. This gives the protein CASSFGAPNTEAFF.

This clonotype was seen a handful of times. The rearrangement uses TRBV10-3 and TRBJ2-5; 7 nucleotides line up with TRBD1. The V and J ends lost 5 bases and 5 bases, in that order; junction bases with no gene match: 8. From germline, CDR1 is ENHRY and CDR2 SYGVKD. The CDR3 length is 14 residues. The CDR3 sequence: CAISNRGLRETQYF. The CDR3 DNA reads as TGTGCCATCAGTAACAGGGGTTTACGCGAGACCCAGTACTTC.

This clonotype was found a few times. The chain combines TRBV10-3 with TRBJ1-2; possible D gene TRBD1, 5 bases. Trimming shortened V by 8 bases and J by 7 bases, and 20 bases separated the two germline ends. The germline V gene encodes CDR1 ENHRY and CDR2 SYGVKD. The CDR3 consists of 14 residues. CDR3 sequence: CAIQHDNGAFGYTF. The CDR3 region has the DNA TGTGCCATCCAGCATGACAACGGGGCTTTTGGCTACACCTTC.

This clonotype has a handful of counts. The rearrangement joins TRBV4-3 to TRBJ2-5; 15 bases are shared with TRBD2. The CDR3 consists of 19 residues. CDR1 LGHNA and CDR2 YSLEER come from the germline V gene. V was clipped by 2 bases and J by 4 bases; unmatched bases: 11. CDR3 in amino acids: CASSQSLGLAGGPRETQYF. In DNA, the CDR3 is TGCGCCAGCAGCCAATCCCTGGGACTAGCGGGAGGCCCTCGAGAGACCCAGTACTTC.

The genes are TRBV20-1 and TRBJ2-1; 12 nucleotides align to TRBD2. The CDR3 loop spans 20 amino acids. The germline CDR1 and CDR2 sequences are DFQATT and SNEGSKA (reference sequence). Unmatched junction bases numbered 12, after V lost 0 bases and J lost 0 bases. CDR3 protein: CSARDDSGTSGRSSYNEQFF. The CDR3 nucleotides are TGCAGTGCTAGAGATGATTCCGGGACTAGCGGGCGGAGCTCCTACAATGAGCAGTTCTTC.

This clonotype was detected ten times or more. V gene TRBV25-1 combines with J gene TRBJ2-7; the match to TRBD1 covers 7 bases. Germline CDR1 MGHDK, CDR2 SYGVNS. The junction had 5 bases not matched to a gene; V was cut back by 5 bases and J by 1 base. The CDR3 spans 14 residues. CDR3 sequence reads: CASSPWTGSYEQYF. The DNA of the CDR3 is TGTGCCAGCAGTCCTTGGACAGGTTCCTACGAGCAGTACTTC.

This chain uses TRBV11-1 with TRBJ2-5, with 11 positions matching TRBD2. The germline V gene encodes CDR1 SGHAT and CDR2 FQDESV (reference sequence). This CDR3 has 17 residues. Losses at the gene ends were 1 base for V and 2 bases for J; bases not matched to a gene: 6. The CDR3: CASSLGATSGVQETQYF. The CDR3 DNA follows: TGTGCCAGCAGCTTAGGAGCGACTAGCGGGGTACAAGAGACCCAGTACTTC. The full variable domain, completed using reference TRBV11-1 and TRBJ2-5, is EAEVAQSPRYKITEKSQAVAFWCDPISGHATLYWYRQILGQGPELLVQFQDESVVDDSQLPKDRFSAERLKGVDSTLKIQPAELGDSAMYLCASSLGATSGVQETQYFGPGTRLLVL.

The V and J genes are TRBV6-2 or TRBV6-3 and TRBJ2-5; 11 positions agree with TRBD2. This CDR3 is built from 14 residues. Trimming cost V 8 bases and J 5 bases; bases outside gene matches: 7. The germline V gene encodes CDR1 MNHEY and CDR2 SVGEGT. The CDR3 loop reads CASYSGRVMETQYF. As DNA, the CDR3 is TGTGCCAGCTATAGCGGGAGGGTGATGGAGACCCAGTACTTC.

This chain connects TRBV10-1 to TRBJ2-5; D is undetermined. Germline V CDR1 and CDR2: WNHNN, SYGVQD (reference sequence). This CDR3 spans 13 amino acids. Trimming pared 9 bases from V and 0 bases from J, leaving 11 bases between. The CDR3 protein is CASPLRNQETQYF. The CDR3 nucleotides are TGCGCCAGTCCACTCAGGAACCAAGAGACCCAGTACTTC.